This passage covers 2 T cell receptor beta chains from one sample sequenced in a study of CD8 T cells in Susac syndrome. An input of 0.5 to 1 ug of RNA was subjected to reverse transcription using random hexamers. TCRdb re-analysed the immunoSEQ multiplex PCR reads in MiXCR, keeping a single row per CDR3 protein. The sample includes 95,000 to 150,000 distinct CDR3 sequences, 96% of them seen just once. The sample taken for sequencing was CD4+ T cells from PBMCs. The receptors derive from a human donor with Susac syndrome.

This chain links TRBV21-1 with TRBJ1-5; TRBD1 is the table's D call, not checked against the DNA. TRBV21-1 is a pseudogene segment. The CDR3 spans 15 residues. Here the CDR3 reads CASSKDRDRYQPQHF. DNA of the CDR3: TGTGCCAGCAGCAAAGACCGGGACAGATATCAGCCCCAGCATTTT.

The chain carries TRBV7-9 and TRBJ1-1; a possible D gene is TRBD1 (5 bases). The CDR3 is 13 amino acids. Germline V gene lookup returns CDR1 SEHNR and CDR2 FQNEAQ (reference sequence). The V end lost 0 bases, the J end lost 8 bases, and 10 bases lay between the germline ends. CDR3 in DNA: TGTGCCAGCAGCTTAGCGATGACAGCGGAAGCTTTCTTT. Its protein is CASSLAMTAEAFF.